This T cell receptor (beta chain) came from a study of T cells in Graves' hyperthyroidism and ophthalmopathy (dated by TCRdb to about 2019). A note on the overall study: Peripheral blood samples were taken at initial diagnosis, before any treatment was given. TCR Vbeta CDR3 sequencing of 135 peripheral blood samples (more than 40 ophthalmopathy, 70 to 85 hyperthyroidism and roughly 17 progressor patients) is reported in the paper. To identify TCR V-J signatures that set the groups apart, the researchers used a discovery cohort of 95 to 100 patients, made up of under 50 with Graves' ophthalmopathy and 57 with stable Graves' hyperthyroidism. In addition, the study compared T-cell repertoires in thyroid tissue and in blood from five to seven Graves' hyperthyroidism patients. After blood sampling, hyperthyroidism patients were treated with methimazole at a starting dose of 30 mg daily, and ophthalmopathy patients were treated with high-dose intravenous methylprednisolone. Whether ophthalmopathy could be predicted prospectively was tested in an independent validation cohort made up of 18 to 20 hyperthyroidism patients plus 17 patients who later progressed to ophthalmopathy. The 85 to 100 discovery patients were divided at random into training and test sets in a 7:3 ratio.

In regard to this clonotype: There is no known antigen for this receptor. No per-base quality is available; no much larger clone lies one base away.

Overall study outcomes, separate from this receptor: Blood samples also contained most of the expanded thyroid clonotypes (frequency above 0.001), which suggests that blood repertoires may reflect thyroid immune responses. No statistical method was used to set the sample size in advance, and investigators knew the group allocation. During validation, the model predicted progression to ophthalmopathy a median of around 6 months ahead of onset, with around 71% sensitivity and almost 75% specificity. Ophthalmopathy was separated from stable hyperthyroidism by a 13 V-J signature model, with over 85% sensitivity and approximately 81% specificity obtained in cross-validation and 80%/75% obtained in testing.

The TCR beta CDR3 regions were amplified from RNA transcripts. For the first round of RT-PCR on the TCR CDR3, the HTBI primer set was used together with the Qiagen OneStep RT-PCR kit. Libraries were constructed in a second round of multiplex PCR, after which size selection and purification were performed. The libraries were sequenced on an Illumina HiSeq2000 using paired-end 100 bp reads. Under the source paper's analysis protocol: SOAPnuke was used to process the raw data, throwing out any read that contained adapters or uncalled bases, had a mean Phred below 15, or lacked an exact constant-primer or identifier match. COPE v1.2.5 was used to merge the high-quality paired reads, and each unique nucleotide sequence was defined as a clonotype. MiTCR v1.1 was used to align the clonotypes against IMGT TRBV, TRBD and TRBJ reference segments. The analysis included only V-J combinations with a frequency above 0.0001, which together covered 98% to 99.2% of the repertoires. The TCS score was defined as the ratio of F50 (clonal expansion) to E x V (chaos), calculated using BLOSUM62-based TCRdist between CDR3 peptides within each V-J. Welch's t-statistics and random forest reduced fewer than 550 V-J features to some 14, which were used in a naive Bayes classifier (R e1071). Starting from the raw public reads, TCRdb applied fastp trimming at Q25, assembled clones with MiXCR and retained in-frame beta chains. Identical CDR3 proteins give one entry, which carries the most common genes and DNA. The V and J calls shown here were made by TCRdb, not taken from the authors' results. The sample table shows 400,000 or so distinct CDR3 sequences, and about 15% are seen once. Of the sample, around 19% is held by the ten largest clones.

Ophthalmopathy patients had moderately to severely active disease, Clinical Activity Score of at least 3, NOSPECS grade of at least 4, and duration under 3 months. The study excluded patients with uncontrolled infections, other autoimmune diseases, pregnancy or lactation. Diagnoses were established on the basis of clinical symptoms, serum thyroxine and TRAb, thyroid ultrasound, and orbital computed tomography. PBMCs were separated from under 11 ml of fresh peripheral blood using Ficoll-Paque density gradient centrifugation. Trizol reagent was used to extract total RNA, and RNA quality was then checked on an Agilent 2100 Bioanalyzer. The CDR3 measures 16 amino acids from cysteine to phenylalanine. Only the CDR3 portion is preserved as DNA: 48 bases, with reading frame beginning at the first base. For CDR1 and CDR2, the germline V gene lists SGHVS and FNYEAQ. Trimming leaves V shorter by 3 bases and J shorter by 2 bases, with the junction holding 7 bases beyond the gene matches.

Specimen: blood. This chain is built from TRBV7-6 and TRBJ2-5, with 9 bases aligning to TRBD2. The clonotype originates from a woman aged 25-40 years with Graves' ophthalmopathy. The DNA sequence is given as TGTGCCAGCAGCTTGACAGCGGCGGGGGGGCAAGAGACCCAGTACTTC. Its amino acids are CASSLTAAGGQETQYF.